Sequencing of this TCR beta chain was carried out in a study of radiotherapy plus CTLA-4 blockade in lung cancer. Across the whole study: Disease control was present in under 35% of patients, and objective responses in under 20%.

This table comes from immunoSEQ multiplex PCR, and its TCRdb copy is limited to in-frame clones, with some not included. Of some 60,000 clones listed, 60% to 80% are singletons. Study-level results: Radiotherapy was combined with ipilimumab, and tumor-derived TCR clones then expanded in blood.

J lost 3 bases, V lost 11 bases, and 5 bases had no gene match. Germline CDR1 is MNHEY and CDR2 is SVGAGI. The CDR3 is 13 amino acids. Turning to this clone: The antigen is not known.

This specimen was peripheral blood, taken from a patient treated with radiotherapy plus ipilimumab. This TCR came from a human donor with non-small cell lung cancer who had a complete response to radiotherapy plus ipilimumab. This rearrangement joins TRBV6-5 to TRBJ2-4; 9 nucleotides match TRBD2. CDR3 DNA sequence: TGTGCCGGCATGACTAGCGGCAAAAACATTCAGTACTTC. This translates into CAGMTSGKNIQYF.